The 29 T cell receptor beta chains listed next were all sequenced from one sample in a study of cytomegalovirus exposure and HLA in healthy donors. The PCR was carried out with 60 Vbeta primers and 13 Jbeta primers. The repertoire was sequenced with immunoSEQ multiplex PCR; TCRdb's copy has only in-frame clones and lacks some. The sample records under 200,000 clones, about three quarters being singletons. The material sequenced was PBMCs. The receptors stem from a woman aged 40 to 50 in good health and CMV-seronegative.

The chain has TRBV6-6 and TRBJ1-2; D possibly corresponds to TRBD1 (6 bases). This CDR3 has 12 residues. Germline CDR1 is MNHNY and CDR2 is SVGAGI (reference sequence). V shed 6 bases and J shed 6 bases, with 11 bases lying between them. DNA for the CDR3: TGTGCCAGCAGGGTCAGGGGCCATGGCTACACCTTC. Encoded protein: CASRVRGHGYTF.

In this sample, this clone turned up once. J is TRBJ1-1 and V is TRBV18; no reliable D call. Trimming cost V 2 bases and J 4 bases, with 14 bases left between them. The CDR3 totals 15 residues. Germline V gene data show CDR1 as KGHSH and CDR2 as LQKENI. CDR3 DNA: TGTGCCAGCTCACCATTTTCGGGGTTAGGCACTGAAGCTTTCTTT. This sequence encodes CASSPFSGLGTEAFF.

This sequence joins TRBV5-4 and TRBJ1-2; D is perhaps TRBD1 (6 bases). Germline-derived CDR1 and CDR2 are SGHNT and YYREEE (reference sequence). This CDR3 contains 12 residues. V was shortened by 4 bases and J by 2 bases, with 6 bases between the two germline ends. CDR3 amino acids: CASSQGNYGYTF. The CDR3 coding sequence is TGTGCCAGCAGCCAGGGGAACTATGGCTACACCTTC. The full variable domain, with the rest looked up from reference TRBV5-4 and TRBJ1-2, is ETGVTQSPTHLIKTRGQQVTLRCSSQSGHNTVSWYQQALGQGPQFIFQYYREEENGRGNFPPRFSGLQFPNYSSELNVNALELDDSALYLCASSQGNYGYTFGSGTRLTVV.

This chain joins TRBV5-1 and TRBJ2-7; D may be TRBD1 (6 bases). The CDR3 is 16 amino acids. Looked up from germline, CDR1 is SGHRS and CDR2 is YFSETQ. V lost 0 bases and J lost 5, with 18 bases in between. The CDR3 nucleotides read TGCGCCAGCAGCTTGGACTCCACAGGGTACGAACACGAGCAGTACTTC. Protein: CASSLDSTGYEHEQYF.

The genes are TRBV29-1 and TRBJ2-1, with TRBD2 as a possible D gene (6 bases). Trimming removed 6 bases from V and 5 bases from J, with 17 bases in between. Germline V lookup: CDR1 SQVTM, CDR2 ANQGSEA. The CDR3 length is 14 residues. The chain's CDR3 is CSVKSYKRDNEQFF. The CDR3 DNA is TGCAGCGTAAAAAGTTACAAGCGGGACAATGAGCAGTTCTTC.

As regards this clone: This specimen includes other DNA sequences encoding the same CDR3. The V and J genes are TRBV2 and TRBJ1-6, with D perhaps TRBD1 (5 bases). V was trimmed by 8 bases and J by 7 bases, leaving 12 bases between them. Germline CDR1 SNHLY, CDR2 FYNNEI. CDR3 length equals 13 residues. The CDR3 here is CASRRTQNSPLHF. The CDR3 region has the DNA TGTGCCAGCCGTCGGACACAAAATTCACCCCTCCACTTT.

The chain combines TRBV18 with TRBJ2-6; D gene ambiguous. The V and J ends lost 2 bases and 0 bases respectively, with 5 bases between them. This CDR3 spans 15 amino acids. CDR1 is KGHSH, CDR2 LQKENI, per germline. The CDR3, as DNA: TGTGCCAGCTCACCATTATCCTCTGGGGCCAACGTCCTGACTTTC. This sequence encodes CASSPLSSGANVLTF.

The J gene is TRBJ2-3, the V gene TRBV5-4; no clear D gene. The CDR3 consists of 14 residues. V shed 0 bases and J shed 0 bases, with 5 bases lying between them. Germline V gene sequence: CDR1 SGHNT, CDR2 YYREEE (reference sequence). CDR3 nucleotides: TGTGCCAGCAGCTTGGCCCCTAGCACAGATACGCAGTATTTT. Amino acid sequence: CASSLAPSTDTQYF.

A note on this clone: At one end the junction does not follow the germline gene, possibly because of a read error. The CDR3 bases are TGTTCCAGCAGCTTGGCGGAAGACTACGAGCAGTACTTC. Amino acids: CSSSLAEDYEQYF. The V call is TRBV7-9, the J call TRBJ2-7; D unclear. Germline loops: CDR1 SEHNR, CDR2 FQNEAQ (reference sequence). The CDR3 has 13 residues.

This clone was picked up one time. CDR3 region: CASSPGDNYGYTF. For the CDR3, the DNA is TGTGCCAGCTCACCCGGGGATAACTATGGCTACACCTTC. The chain links TRBV18 to TRBJ1-2; no clear D gene. Looked up from germline, CDR1 is KGHSH and CDR2 is LQKENI. Trimming pared 3 bases from V and 1 base from J, leaving 6 bases between. CDR3 length: 13 amino acids.

This clone is a singleton in its sample. The chain employs TRBV5-4 and TRBJ2-7, with 9 bases matching TRBD1. This CDR3 is built from 13 residues. CDR1 is SGHNT, CDR2 YYREEE, per germline (reference sequence). Unmatched junction bases numbered 0, after V lost 0 bases and J lost 5 bases. The CDR3 reads CASSLGQGDEQYF. The CDR3, as DNA: TGTGCCAGCAGCTTGGGACAGGGGGACGAGCAGTACTTC.

The chain couples TRBV5-1 to TRBJ2-2; 7 nucleotides line up with TRBD2. The V segment lost 5 bases and the J segment 1 base; nucleotides outside the gene matches: 2. The CDR3 extends over 14 amino acids. Germline CDR1 SGHRS, CDR2 YFSETQ. For the CDR3, the DNA is TGCGCCAGCAGACTAGCGCTGAACACCGGGGAGCTGTTTTTT. Protein sequence: CASRLALNTGELFF.

The chain recombines TRBV6-5 with TRBJ1-4, with D unresolved. V gave up 3 bases and J gave up 2 bases, with 10 bases separating them. CDR1 is MNHEY, CDR2 SVGAGI, per germline. CDR3 length: 15 amino acids. CDR3 DNA: TGTGCCAGCAGTTATGCGGTTGCGACTAATGAAAAACTGTTTTTT. Encoded protein: CASSYAVATNEKLFF.

CDR3 sequence: CASSLVGASLSYEQYF. DNA of the CDR3: TGTGCCAGCAGCTTAGTGGGGGCTTCCCTCTCCTACGAGCAGTACTTC. The genes are TRBV7-2 and TRBJ2-7, with D possibly TRBD1 on 6 matching bases. Germline CDR1 reads SGHTA; CDR2 reads FQGNSA. The V end was cut by 1 base, the J end by 0 bases, with 13 bases between. The CDR3 loop spans 16 amino acids.

The gene calls are TRBV19 and TRBJ1-5; D possibly corresponds to TRBD1 (6 bases). Trimming removed 2 bases from V and 2 bases from J, with 10 bases in between. The length of the CDR3 is 15 residues. Germline lookup yields CDR1 LNHDA and CDR2 SQIVND (reference sequence). For the CDR3, the DNA is TGTGCCAGTAGTATAACAGGGTTCGGCAATCAGCCCCAGCATTTT. Protein sequence: CASSITGFGNQPQHF.

V gene TRBV7-2 combines with J gene TRBJ1-2; D is possibly TRBD1 (5 bases). Trimming removed 1 base from V and 0 bases from J, with 9 bases in between. The CDR3 runs 15 residues. The V gene's germline CDR1 is SGHTA and CDR2 FQGNSA. Here the CDR3 reads CASSLGSGTNYGYTF. CDR3 nucleotide sequence: TGTGCCAGCAGCTTAGGTTCAGGGACTAACTATGGCTACACCTTC. Full variable domain (missing parts from reference TRBV7-2 and TRBJ1-2): GAGVSQSPSNKVTEKGKDVELRCDPISGHTALYWYRQSLGQGLEFLIYFQGNSAPDKSGLPSDRFSAERTGGSVSTLTIQRTQQEDSAVYLCASSLGSGTNYGYTFGSGTRLTVV.

The chain employs TRBV7-9 and TRBJ2-1, with TRBD1 matching over 9 bases. The V gene end was trimmed by 2 bases and the J gene end by 7 bases; junction bases not matched to a gene: 9. CDR1 is SEHNR and CDR2 is FQNEAQ in the germline V gene (reference sequence). The CDR3 totals 16 residues. The CDR3 DNA is TGTGCCAGCAGCTTACCCCGGGACAGGGCTAGGAATGAGCAGTTCTTC. Translation: CASSLPRDRARNEQFF.

The V and J genes are TRBV9 and TRBJ2-7, with 10 bases matching TRBD2. After removal of 3 bases from V and 5 bases from J, the junction contained 5 bases not matched to a gene. From germline, CDR1 is SGDLS and CDR2 YYNGEE. The CDR3 consists of 14 residues. This CDR3 is CASSALGLADEQYF. The DNA for the CDR3 is TGTGCCAGCAGCGCCCTTGGACTAGCGGACGAGCAGTACTTC.

J is TRBJ2-1 and V is TRBV2, with 11 bases matching TRBD2. This CDR3 has 15 residues. Trimming removed 8 bases from V and 6 bases from J; junction bases left unmatched: 9. CDR1 is SNHLY, CDR2 FYNNEI, per germline. Here the CDR3 reads CASLSGLAGGNEQFF. The CDR3 DNA reads TGTGCCAGCCTTAGCGGACTAGCGGGCGGCAATGAGCAGTTCTTC.

The chain has TRBV12-2 and TRBJ1-2. TRBV12-2 is an annotated pseudogene. The CDR3 length is 10 residues. CDR3 coding DNA: TGTGCAAGTCGCTTTACTGAGTGCACCTTC. It codes for CASRFTECTF.

The chain combines TRBV13 with TRBJ2-1; the D is unclear. V lost 3 bases and J 4 bases, leaving 7 bases between the germline ends. CDR1 and CDR2 (germline): PRHDT, FYEKMQ (reference sequence). The length of the CDR3 is 13 residues. CDR3 DNA: TGTGCCAGCAGCTTCACTCCATACAATGAGCAGTTCTTC. It specifies CASSFTPYNEQFF.

The V and J genes are TRBV28 and TRBJ1-2; 9 positions match TRBD1. There are 15 residues in the CDR3. V lost 6 bases, J lost 6 bases, and 11 bases stayed unmatched. The germline CDR1 and CDR2 sequences are MDHEN and SYDVKM. CDR3 sequence reads: CASSQSGTGNDGYTF. DNA of the CDR3: TGTGCCAGCAGCCAATCTGGGACAGGGAATGATGGCTACACCTTC.

This chain connects TRBV20-1 to TRBJ1-1; D is possibly TRBD1 (6 bases). Trimming removed 6 bases from V and 5 bases from J, with 10 bases in between. Germline V CDR1 and CDR2: DFQATT, SNEGSKA (reference sequence). This CDR3 is 11 amino acids long. The CDR3 DNA reads as TGCAGTGCACCTCAGGGGACTGAAGCTTTCTTT. Amino acids: CSAPQGTEAFF.

The chain carries TRBV21-1 and TRBJ1-5; the DNA was not used to check the table's D call, TRBD1. TRBV21-1 corresponds to a pseudogene. This CDR3 region has 16 residues. CDR3 in amino acids: CAIMTGTKGSIQPQHF. CDR3 nucleotides: TGTGCCATCATGACCGGGACAAAAGGCTCGATTCAGCCCCAGCATTTT.

This rearrangement joins TRBV29-1 to TRBJ2-3; D is uncertain. CDR1 and CDR2 from the germline V gene are SQVTM and ANQGSEA. V lost 4 bases and J lost 0, with 11 bases in between. There are 14 residues in the CDR3. The CDR3 DNA reads TGCAGCGTTGGAGGTACCTCTAGCACAGATACGCAGTATTTT. Its translation: CSVGGTSSTDTQYF.

The chain recombines TRBV7-9 with TRBJ1-1; the match to TRBD1 covers 7 bases. Looked up from germline, CDR1 is SEHNR and CDR2 is FQNEAQ (reference sequence). The CDR3 extends over 14 amino acids. V shed 3 bases and J 7 bases; nucleotides not matched to a gene: 8. CDR3 DNA sequence: TGTGCCAGCAGCTTCATAGGGGGCGAGGTTGAAGCTTTCTTT. Translated, it gives CASSFIGGEVEAFF. Looking up the rest from reference TRBV7-9 and TRBJ1-1 gives the full variable domain: DTGVSQNPRHKITKRGQNVTFRCDPISEHNRLYWYRQTLGQGPEFLTYFQNEAQLEKSRLLSDRFSAERPKGSFSTLEIQRTEQGDSAMYLCASSFIGGEVEAFFGQGTRLTVV.

The genes are TRBV28 and TRBJ1-1, with D unresolved. The CDR3 runs 16 residues. Per the germline V gene, CDR1 is MDHEN and CDR2 is SYDVKM. The V and J ends lost 4 bases and 0 bases respectively, with 15 bases between them. The CDR3 DNA reads as TGTGCCAGCAGTTCATCTTATGGGCGAATGAACACTGAAGCTTTCTTT. The encoded protein is CASSSSYGRMNTEAFF.

V gene TRBV7-3 combines with J gene TRBJ2-6, with no clear D. This CDR3 comprises 14 residues. CDR1 is SGHTA, CDR2 FQGTGA, per germline. Deletions cut 4 bases from V and 0 bases from J, with 4 bases between. CDR3 in amino acids: CASSSNSGANVLTF. The CDR3 DNA reads as TGTGCCAGCAGCTCAAACTCTGGGGCCAACGTCCTGACTTTC.

V usage is TRBV28 and J usage is TRBJ1-3; no definite D call. The CDR3 runs 12 residues. Per the germline V gene, CDR1 is MDHEN and CDR2 is SYDVKM. The V end lost 8 bases, the J end lost 8 bases, and 13 bases lay between the germline ends. The CDR3 coding sequence is TGTGCCAGCCTCAATGCCCAGTACACCATATATTTT. Translation: CASLNAQYTIYF.